The next 20 T cell receptor beta chains were all read from a single sample in a study of neurological immune-mediated disorders. Stated time point: technical triplicate 2. TCRdb analysed the 5' RACE reads with MiXCR anew, one entry per CDR3 protein. Of roughly 57,000 distinct CDR3 sequences in the sample, less than 25% are singletons; the top ten hold about 4.5%. Material: PBMCs. The receptors were sampled from a man aged 60 to 75 with HTLV-1-associated myelopathy (HAM/TSP).

The chain links TRBV7-6 to TRBJ1-4; no clear D gene. Germline values: CDR1 SGHVS, CDR2 FNYEAQ. V lost 0 bases and J 7 bases, leaving 9 bases between the germline ends. The CDR3 covers 14 residues. The CDR3 protein is CASSLAGDGEKLFF. DNA of the CDR3: TGTGCCAGCAGCTTAGCCGGGGATGGTGAAAAACTGTTTTTT.

This clonotype has a count of ten or more. The rearrangement links TRBV28 to TRBJ2-7; 8 positions match TRBD2. This CDR3 is 15 amino acids long. V lost 3 bases to trimming and J lost 6 bases; unmatched junction nucleotides: 10. The germline V gene has CDR1 MDHEN and CDR2 SYDVKM. The CDR3 is CASSFFSGGPGEQYF. The CDR3 DNA reads as TGTGCCAGCAGTTTCTTTTCGGGAGGGCCGGGCGAGCAGTACTTC.

In its sample, this clonotype was seen many times. The rearrangement uses TRBV3-1 and TRBJ1-4; D perhaps matches TRBD1 (5 bases). CDR1 is LGHDT and CDR2 is YNNKEL in the germline V gene (reference sequence). The CDR3 is made up of 12 amino acids. Trimming shortened V by 0 bases and J by 11 bases, and 7 bases separated the two germline ends. The CDR3 protein is CASSQEGRKLFF. Written as DNA, the CDR3 is TGTGCCAGCAGCCAAGAGGGGCGGAAACTGTTTTTT.

The chain combines TRBV20-1 with TRBJ2-1, with 7 bases aligning to TRBD2. The germline V gene has CDR1 DFQATT and CDR2 SNEGSKA (reference sequence). This CDR3 is built from 13 residues. After removal of 3 bases from V and 5 bases from J, the junction contained 4 bases not matched to a gene. CDR3 sequence reads: CSARLGTNNEQFF. The DNA for the CDR3 is TGCAGTGCTAGGTTAGGGACTAACAATGAGCAGTTCTTC.

This clonotype has at least ten counts. The CDR3 sequence is CASSYQGSGQPQHF. In DNA form, the CDR3 reads TGTGCCAGCAGTTATCAGGGCAGCGGTCAGCCCCAGCATTTT. The chain is built from TRBV27 and TRBJ1-5; weak D call: TRBD1 (5 bases). Trimming shortened V by 4 bases and J by 6 bases, and 13 bases separated the two germline ends. The CDR3 is made up of 14 amino acids. Germline values: CDR1 MNHEY, CDR2 SMNVEV (reference sequence).

This clonotype was detected many times. The CDR3 protein is CATGARGQASYEQYF. The CDR3 region has the DNA TGTGCCACCGGGGCACGGGGACAGGCGTCCTACGAGCAGTACTTC. The genes are TRBV28 and TRBJ2-7, with 8 bases that match TRBD1. This CDR3 is built from 15 residues. V shed 10 bases, J shed 1 base, and the junction held 12 bases outside the gene matches. The germline V gene encodes CDR1 MDHEN and CDR2 SYDVKM.

This clonotype was counted at least ten times. J is TRBJ2-7 and V is TRBV5-1; possible D gene TRBD1, 5 bases. V was trimmed by 4 bases and J by 4 bases, leaving 9 bases between them. Germline lookup yields CDR1 SGHRS and CDR2 YFSETQ. The CDR3 sequence is 12 residues long. The chain's CDR3 is CASSLQGYEQYF. The CDR3 region has the DNA TGCGCCAGCAGCCTCCAGGGTTACGAGCAGTACTTC.

V usage is TRBV27 and J usage is TRBJ1-5; tentatively, D is TRBD1 (5 bases). V gave up 2 bases and J gave up 1 base, with 15 bases separating them. This CDR3 spans 17 amino acids. Germline CDR1 and CDR2: MNHEY and SMNVEV (reference sequence). The CDR3 nucleotides are TGTGCCAGCAGTTTACGCGGGGCCATGGGGAGCAATCAGCCCCAGCATTTT. Its translation: CASSLRGAMGSNQPQHF.

The chain is built from TRBV28 and TRBJ2-5; unclear D gene. The V end lost 10 bases, the J end lost 2 bases, and 17 bases lay between the germline ends. The V gene's germline CDR1 is MDHEN and CDR2 SYDVKM. The CDR3 is 14 residues long. CDR3 loop: CATSWTATQETQYF. In DNA, the CDR3 is TGTGCCACCTCGTGGACGGCGACTCAAGAGACCCAGTACTTC.

A single count supports this clonotype. This chain connects TRBV20-1 to TRBJ1-5, with D possibly TRBD1 on 6 matching bases. The CDR3 loop spans 14 amino acids. V was cut by 5 bases and J by 0 bases, with 11 bases left in between. Germline V lookup: CDR1 DFQATT, CDR2 SNEGSKA (reference sequence). In DNA, the CDR3 is TGCAGTGCTGTGAGGGGGGCTAGCAATCAGCCCCAGCATTTT. Encoded protein: CSAVRGASNQPQHF.

This clonotype was observed at least ten times. The rearrangement links TRBV6-4 to TRBJ2-2; 8 bases map to TRBD2. Germline CDR1 is MRHNA and CDR2 is SNTAGT. The CDR3 contains 16 residues. Trimming took 8 bases from V and 1 from J; bases not matched to a gene: 9. The CDR3 region has the DNA TGTGCCAGCGTTAAGAGCGGGAGTAGGAACACCGGGGAGCTGTTTTTT. Translating gives CASVKSGSRNTGELFF.

The rearrangement joins TRBV20-1 to TRBJ2-5; D gene uncertain. With 4 bases removed from V and 1 base from J, the gap between germline ends came to 10 bases. Looked up from germline, CDR1 is DFQATT and CDR2 is SNEGSKA (reference sequence). The CDR3 consists of 13 residues. CDR3 nucleotide sequence: TGCAGTGCTATCCTACAGACCCAAGAGACCCAGTACTTC. This sequence encodes CSAILQTQETQYF.

At least ten counts were recorded for this clonotype. This rearrangement joins TRBV20-1 to TRBJ2-1; tentatively, D is TRBD1 (6 bases). V lost 6 bases to trimming and J lost 5 bases, with 20 bases between them. This CDR3 comprises 15 residues. Per the germline V gene, CDR1 is DFQATT and CDR2 is SNEGSKA (reference sequence). The CDR3 here is CSASSFQDSDNEQFF. The CDR3 DNA sequence: TGCAGTGCCTCGTCTTTTCAGGACAGTGACAATGAGCAGTTCTTC.

Points on this clonotype: A much bigger clone sits one base away, suggesting this may be a read error. This sequence joins TRBV27 and TRBJ2-1; D ambiguous. Per the germline V gene, CDR1 is MNHEY and CDR2 is SMNVEV (reference sequence). Trimming cost V 2 bases and J 2 bases, with 10 bases left between them. The CDR3 has 15 residues. CDR3 sequence reads: CASSLGVFTYNEQFF. CDR3 DNA sequence: TGTGCCAGCAGTTTAGGGGTGTTTACCTACAATGAGCAGTTCTTC.

This clonotype was counted at least ten times. The chain recombines TRBV6-2 or TRBV6-3 with TRBJ2-1; 7 bases agree with TRBD1. The J segment lost 3 bases and the V segment lost 5 bases, leaving 7 bases of the junction unmatched. Germline V gives CDR1 MNHEY, CDR2 SVGEGT. The CDR3 has 15 residues. Here the CDR3 DNA reads TGTGCCAGCAGTACCCGGGGACAGAACTACAATGAGCAGTTCTTC. This translates into CASSTRGQNYNEQFF.

The chain couples TRBV15 to TRBJ2-7; D might be TRBD1 or TRBD2, each matching 6 bases. There are 15 residues in the CDR3. Germline assignment: CDR1 LNHNV and CDR2 YYDKDF (reference sequence). Trimming took off 0 bases at V and 5 bases at J, with 14 bases between the two ends. The CDR3 loop is CATSRDPTGGDEQYF. The CDR3 coding sequence is TGTGCCACCAGCAGAGACCCGACAGGAGGGGACGAGCAGTACTTC.

The chain has TRBV9 and TRBJ2-3, with D maybe TRBD2 (5 bases). Trimming removed 4 bases from V and 5 bases from J, with 17 bases in between. The CDR3 totals 15 residues. CDR1 SGDLS and CDR2 YYNGEE come from the germline V gene. CDR3 nucleotides: TGTGCCAGCAGCCGAAAACGCGCGGGTGAAGATACGCAGTATTTT. Translated: CASSRKRAGEDTQYF.

The V and J genes are TRBV29-1 and TRBJ2-5; D gene uncertain. V was cut by 3 bases and J by 0 bases, with 5 bases left in between. CDR1 SQVTM and CDR2 ANQGSEA come from the germline V gene. The CDR3 is 12 amino acids. The CDR3 bases are TGCAGCGTTGAGCTGTACCAAGAGACCCAGTACTTC. Its translation is CSVELYQETQYF.

This clonotype was observed many times. This chain links TRBV3-1 with TRBJ2-1; D could derive from TRBD1 or TRBD2 (5 bases each). The CDR3 loop spans 12 amino acids. Trimming took 0 bases from V and 16 from J, leaving 13 bases between them. Germline loops: CDR1 LGHDT, CDR2 YNNKEL (reference sequence). This CDR3 reads CASSQDGGREFF. The CDR3 nucleotides are TGTGCCAGCAGCCAAGATGGAGGCAGGGAATTCTTC.

The gene calls are TRBV19 and TRBJ2-7; unclear D gene. Trimming cost V 3 bases and J 6 bases, with 18 bases left between them. Germline assignment: CDR1 LNHDA and CDR2 SQIVND (reference sequence). This CDR3 is built from 15 residues. The CDR3 DNA reads as TGTGCCAGTAGTATCGGGCAGGACCAATGGGGCGAGCAGTACTTC. This gives the protein CASSIGQDQWGEQYF.